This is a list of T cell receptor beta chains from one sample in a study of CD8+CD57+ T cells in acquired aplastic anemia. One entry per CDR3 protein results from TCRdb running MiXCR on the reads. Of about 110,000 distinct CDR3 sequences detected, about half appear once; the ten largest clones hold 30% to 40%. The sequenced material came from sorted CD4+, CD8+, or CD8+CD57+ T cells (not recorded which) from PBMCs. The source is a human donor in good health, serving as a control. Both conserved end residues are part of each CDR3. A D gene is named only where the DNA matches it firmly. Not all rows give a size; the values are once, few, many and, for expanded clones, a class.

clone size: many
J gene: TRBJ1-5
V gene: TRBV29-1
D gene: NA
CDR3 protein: CSVSTANSNQPQHF
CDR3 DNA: TGCAGCGTTTCAACAGCTAATAGCAATCAGCCCCAGCATTTT

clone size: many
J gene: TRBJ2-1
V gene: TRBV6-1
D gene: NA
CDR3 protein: CASSEGYEQFF
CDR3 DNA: TGTGCCAGCAGTGAAGGGTATGAGCAGTTCTTC

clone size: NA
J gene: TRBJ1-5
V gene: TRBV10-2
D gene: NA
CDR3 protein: CASSEFGNQPQHF
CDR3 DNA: TGCGCCAGCAGTGAGTTCGGGAATCAGCCCCAGCATTTT

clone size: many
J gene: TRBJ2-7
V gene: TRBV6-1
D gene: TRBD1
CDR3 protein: CASRIEDRVYEQYF
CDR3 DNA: TGTGCCAGCAGGATTGAGGACAGGGTCTACGAGCAGTACTTC

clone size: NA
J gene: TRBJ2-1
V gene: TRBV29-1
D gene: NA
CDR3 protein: CSVEVRYNEQFF
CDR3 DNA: TGCAGCGTTGAAGTGAGGTACAATGAGCAGTTCTTC

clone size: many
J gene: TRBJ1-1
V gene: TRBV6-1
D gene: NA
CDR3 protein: CASREGALDRNTEAFF
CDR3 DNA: TGTGCCAGCAGGGAAGGGGCTCTAGATCGGAACACTGAAGCTTTCTTT

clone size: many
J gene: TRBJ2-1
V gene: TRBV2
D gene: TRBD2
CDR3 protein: CASGRATSGYNEQFF
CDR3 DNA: TGTGCCAGCGGTCGAGCGACTAGCGGATACAATGAGCAGTTCTTC

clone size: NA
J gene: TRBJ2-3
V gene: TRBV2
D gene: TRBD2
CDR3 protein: CASRRLAGGTDTQYF
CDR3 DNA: TGTGCCAGCAGACGACTAGCGGGGGGCACAGATACGCAGTATTTT

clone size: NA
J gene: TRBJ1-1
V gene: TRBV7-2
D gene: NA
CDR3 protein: CASSIRTGIETEAFF
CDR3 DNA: TGTGCCAGCAGCATACGGACGGGAATAGAAACTGAAGCTTTCTTT

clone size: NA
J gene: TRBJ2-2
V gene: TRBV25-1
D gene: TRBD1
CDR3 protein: CASSGQGAGTGELFF
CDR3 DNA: TGTGCCAGCAGTGGACAGGGGGCTGGCACCGGGGAGCTGTTTTTT

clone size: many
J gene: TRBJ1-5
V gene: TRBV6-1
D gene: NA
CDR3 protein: CASSGGDTNQPQHF
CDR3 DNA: TGTGCCAGCAGTGGGGGGGACACCAATCAGCCCCAGCATTTT

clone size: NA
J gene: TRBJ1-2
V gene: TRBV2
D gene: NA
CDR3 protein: CASSELSGYGYTF
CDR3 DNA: TGTGCCAGCAGTGAACTGTCGGGCTATGGCTACACCTTC

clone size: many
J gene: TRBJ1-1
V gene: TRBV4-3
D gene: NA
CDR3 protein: CASSQDRWGENTEAFF
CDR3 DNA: TGCGCCAGCAGCCAAGATCGATGGGGCGAGAACACTGAAGCTTTCTTT

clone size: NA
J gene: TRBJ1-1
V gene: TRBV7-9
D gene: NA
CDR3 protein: CASSLADATYGKAFF
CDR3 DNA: TGTGCCAGCAGCTTAGCGGACGCCACGTACGGGAAAGCTTTCTTT

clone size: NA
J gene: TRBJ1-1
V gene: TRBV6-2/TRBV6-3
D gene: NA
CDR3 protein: CASSYASYTEAFF
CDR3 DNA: TGTGCCAGCAGTTACGCTTCTTACACTGAAGCTTTCTTT

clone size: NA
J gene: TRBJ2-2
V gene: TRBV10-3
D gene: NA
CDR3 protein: CATRGGINAGELFF
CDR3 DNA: TGTGCCACCCGTGGCGGTATTAACGCCGGGGAGCTGTTTTTT

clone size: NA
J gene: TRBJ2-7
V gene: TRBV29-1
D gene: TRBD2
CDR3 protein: CSVATSEPYEQYF
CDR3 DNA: TGCAGCGTTGCGACTAGCGAGCCCTACGAGCAGTACTTC

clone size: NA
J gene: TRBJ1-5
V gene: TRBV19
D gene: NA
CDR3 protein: CASSMRDLPQHF
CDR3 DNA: TGTGCCAGTAGTATGAGGGATCTGCCCCAGCATTTT

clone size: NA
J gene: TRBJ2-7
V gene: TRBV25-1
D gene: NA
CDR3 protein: CASSSRERAGYEQYF
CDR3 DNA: TGTGCCAGCAGTTCCAGGGAGAGGGCTGGCTACGAGCAGTACTTC

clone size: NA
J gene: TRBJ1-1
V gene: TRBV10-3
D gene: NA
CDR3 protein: CATSGIMNTEAFF
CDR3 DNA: TGTGCCACGTCAGGGATAATGAACACTGAAGCTTTCTTT

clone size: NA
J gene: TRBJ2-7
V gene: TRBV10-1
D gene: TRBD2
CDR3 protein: CASSATSGSYEQYF
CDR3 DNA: TGCGCCAGCAGTGCGACTAGCGGATCCTACGAGCAGTACTTC